This TCR beta chain was identified in a study of OX40 agonist ivuxolimab in advanced cancers. Across the whole study: Dose-escalation patients had hepatocellular carcinoma, melanoma, renal cell or head and neck cancer.

Blood draws occurred at baseline, cycle 4 day 1, and cycle 7 day 1. Sequenced by immunoSEQ multiplex PCR; TCRdb stores in-frame clones only, minus some. The table has approximately 70,000 clones, more than 75% seen once. The table lists this clone with a count of one. The clonotype was recovered from an adult with an advanced solid tumor such as melanoma, head and neck, liver or kidney cancer. Sequenced material: CD4+ or CD8+ T cells sorted from blood, taken in a trial of the OX40 agonist ivuxolimab.

DNA for the CDR3: TGTGCCAGCAGAGCCCGGGACAGACCCTACGAGCAGTACTTC. Protein product: CASRARDRPYEQYF. The chain uses TRBV6-5 and TRBJ2-7, with 7 bases lining up with TRBD1. Germline CDR1 reads MNHEY; CDR2 reads SVGAGI. This CDR3 comprises 14 residues. V was pared by 6 bases and J by 2 bases, with 7 bases of the junction left unmatched.